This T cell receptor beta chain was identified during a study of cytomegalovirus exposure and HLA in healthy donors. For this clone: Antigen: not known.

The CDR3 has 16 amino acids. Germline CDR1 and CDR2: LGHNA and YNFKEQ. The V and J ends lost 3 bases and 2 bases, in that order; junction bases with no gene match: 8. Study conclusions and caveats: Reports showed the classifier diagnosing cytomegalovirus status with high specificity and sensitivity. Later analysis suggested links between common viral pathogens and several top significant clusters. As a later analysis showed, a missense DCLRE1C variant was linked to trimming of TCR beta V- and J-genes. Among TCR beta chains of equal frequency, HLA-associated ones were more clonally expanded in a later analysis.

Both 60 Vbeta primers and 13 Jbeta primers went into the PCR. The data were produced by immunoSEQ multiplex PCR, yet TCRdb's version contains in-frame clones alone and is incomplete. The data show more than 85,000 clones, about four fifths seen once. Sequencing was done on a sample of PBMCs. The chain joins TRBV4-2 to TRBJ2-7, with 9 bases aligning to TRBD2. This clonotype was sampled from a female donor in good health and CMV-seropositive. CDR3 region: CASSHAGLAGTYEQYF. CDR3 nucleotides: TGTGCCAGCAGCCATGCCGGGCTAGCGGGGACCTACGAGCAGTACTTC.